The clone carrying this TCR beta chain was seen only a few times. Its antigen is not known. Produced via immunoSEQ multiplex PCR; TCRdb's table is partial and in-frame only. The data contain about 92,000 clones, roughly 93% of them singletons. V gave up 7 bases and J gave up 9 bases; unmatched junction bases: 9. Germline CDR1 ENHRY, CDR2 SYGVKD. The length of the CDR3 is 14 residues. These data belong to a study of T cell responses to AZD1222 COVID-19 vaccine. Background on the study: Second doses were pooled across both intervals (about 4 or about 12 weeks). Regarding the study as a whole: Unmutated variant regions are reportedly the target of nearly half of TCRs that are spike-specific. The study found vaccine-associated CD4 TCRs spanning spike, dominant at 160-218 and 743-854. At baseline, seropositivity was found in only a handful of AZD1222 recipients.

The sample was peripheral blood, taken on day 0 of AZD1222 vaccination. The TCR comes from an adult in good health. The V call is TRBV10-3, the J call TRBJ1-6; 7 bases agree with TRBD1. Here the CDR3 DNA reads TGTGCCATCAAACGGACAGGCAAGAGTTCACCCCTCCACTTT. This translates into CAIKRTGKSSPLHF.